A single sample is the source of the 20 T cell receptor beta chains below, sequenced in a study of T cell responses to AZD1222 COVID-19 vaccine. Generated by immunoSEQ multiplex PCR, the TCRdb table keeps only in-frame clones and is missing some. Here the sample spans over 100,000 clones, 90% being singletons. The sequencing used peripheral blood, collected on day 0 of AZD1222 vaccination. The receptor source for this set is an adult in good health.

The chain has TRBV3-1 (or the pseudogene TRBV3-2) and TRBJ1-2; tentatively, D is TRBD1 (5 bases). V shed 0 bases and J shed 4 bases, with 15 bases lying between them. The CDR3 is 16 residues long. Looked up from germline, CDR1 is LGHDT and CDR2 is YNNKEL (reference sequence). The CDR3 is CASSQDMEGRGYGYTF. DNA for the CDR3: TGTGCCAGCAGCCAAGATATGGAGGGGCGCGGCTATGGCTACACCTTC.

The genes are TRBV25-1 and TRBJ2-1; D is unresolved. Germline CDR1 and CDR2: MGHDK and SYGVNS. This CDR3 region has 11 residues. Trimming removed 1 base from V and 6 bases from J, with 1 base in between. CDR3 bases: TGTGCCAGCAGTGAATTCAATGAGCAGTTCTTC. It is translated as CASSEFNEQFF.

The rearrangement links TRBV6-5 to TRBJ2-1; D not resolved. This CDR3 region has 13 residues. Germline V lookup: CDR1 MNHEY, CDR2 SVGAGI. Trimming shortened V by 6 bases and J by 0 bases, and 6 bases separated the two germline ends. CDR3 nucleotide sequence: TGTGCCAGCAGGAAAGGCTCCTACAATGAGCAGTTCTTC. Translated, it gives CASRKGSYNEQFF.

The chain employs TRBV7-9 and TRBJ2-7; no clear D. The ends were cut back, 2 bases at V and 4 bases at J, with 6 bases in the middle. Germline V gene sequence: CDR1 SEHNR, CDR2 FQNEAQ (reference sequence). There are 12 residues in the CDR3. Here the CDR3 DNA reads TGTGCCAGCAGCTTAACCCCTTACGAGCAGTACTTC. This encodes CASSLTPYEQYF. The variable domain in full, with the rest retrieved from reference TRBV7-9 and TRBJ2-7, is DTGVSQNPRHKITKRGQNVTFRCDPISEHNRLYWYRQTLGQGPEFLTYFQNEAQLEKSRLLSDRFSAERPKGSFSTLEIQRTEQGDSAMYLCASSLTPYEQYFGPGTRLTVT.

The chain recombines TRBV27 with TRBJ2-1; D is unclear. This CDR3 is 15 amino acids long. Germline CDR1 is MNHEY and CDR2 is SMNVEV (reference sequence). V gave up 4 bases and J gave up 0 bases, with 10 bases separating them. This CDR3 reads CASSSSPVSYNEQFF. CDR3 DNA: TGTGCCAGCAGTTCAAGCCCGGTCTCCTACAATGAGCAGTTCTTC.

The chain is built from TRBV24-1 and TRBJ2-7; 10 nucleotides align to TRBD1. V lost 3 bases, J lost 6 bases, and 4 bases stayed unmatched. There are 14 residues in the CDR3. Germline V CDR1 and CDR2: KGHDR, SFDVKD. CDR3 in amino acids: CATSDQGTGVEQYF. The CDR3 DNA reads as TGTGCCACCAGTGATCAAGGGACAGGGGTCGAGCAGTACTTC.

This chain joins TRBV7-9 and TRBJ1-4, with D uncertain. The germline V and J ends were trimmed by 4 bases and 8 bases, with 20 bases remaining between them. This CDR3 comprises 16 residues. Germline lookup yields CDR1 SEHNR and CDR2 FQNEAQ (reference sequence). As DNA, the CDR3 is TGTGCCAGCAGCTCCGCTGAGGGTAACTTCGAGGAAAAACTGTTTTTT. Protein: CASSSAEGNFEEKLFF.

This clone was recorded only once. V and J are TRBV28 and TRBJ1-2; D unclear. The ends were cut back, 2 bases at V and 7 bases at J, with 23 bases in the middle. This CDR3 contains 17 residues. Germline V gene data show CDR1 as MDHEN and CDR2 as SYDVKM. In DNA form, the CDR3 reads TGTGCCAGCAGTTTAGGTGTGTTTGGATCTCGATCGGGTGGCTACACCTTC. Translated, it gives CASSLGVFGSRSGGYTF.

This rearrangement joins TRBV7-6 to TRBJ1-2; possible D gene TRBD1, 6 bases. The CDR3 is 14 amino acids. Germline lookup yields CDR1 SGHVS and CDR2 FNYEAQ. Trimming shortened V by 5 bases and J by 8 bases, and 18 bases separated the two germline ends. The CDR3 spells CASSPLPGAGGYTF. Written as DNA, the CDR3 is TGTGCCAGCAGCCCCCTCCCGGGGGCTGGGGGCTACACCTTC.

The chain links TRBV27 to TRBJ1-2, with D possibly matching TRBD1 (5 bases). Trimming shortened V by 6 bases and J by 5 bases, and 16 bases separated the two germline ends. The CDR3 contains 14 residues. Germline CDR1 is MNHEY and CDR2 is SMNVEV (reference sequence). The CDR3 sequence: CASSPGTKSYGYTF. The CDR3 DNA reads as TGTGCCAGCAGCCCCGGGACGAAGAGTTATGGCTACACCTTC.

The chain joins TRBV7-8 to TRBJ2-7, with 9 bases matching TRBD1. Germline V gene data show CDR1 as SGHVS and CDR2 as FQNEAQ. The CDR3 has 13 amino acids. J was trimmed by 3 bases and V by 4 bases; bases with no gene match: 1. The CDR3 region is CASSWGQGYEQYF. The DNA for the CDR3 is TGTGCCAGCAGCTGGGGACAGGGCTACGAGCAGTACTTC.

This clone was seen once. The gene calls are TRBV30 and TRBJ1-2; D is unclear. CDR3 length: 13 residues. Per the germline V gene, CDR1 is GTSNPN and CDR2 is SVGIG (reference sequence). V was pared by 0 bases and J by 7 bases, with 12 bases between. The CDR3 region has the DNA TGTGCCTGGAGTGTAATTGGGTCAGGTGGCTACACCTTC. It codes for CAWSVIGSGGYTF.

This rearrangement joins TRBV7-2 to TRBJ1-5; the D is unclear. Germline V lookup: CDR1 SGHTA, CDR2 FQGNSA. CDR3 length: 15 amino acids. The germline V and J ends were trimmed by 1 base and 1 base, with 8 bases remaining between them. CDR3 loop: CASSLDLRSNQPQHF. The CDR3 DNA is TGTGCCAGCAGCTTAGACCTACGGAGCAATCAGCCCCAGCATTTT. Combining the CDR3 with reference TRBV7-2 and TRBJ1-5 gives the whole variable domain GAGVSQSPSNKVTEKGKDVELRCDPISGHTALYWYRQSLGQGLEFLIYFQGNSAPDKSGLPSDRFSAERTGGSVSTLTIQRTQQEDSAVYLCASSLDLRSNQPQHFGDGTRLSIL.

This chain links TRBV6-2 or TRBV6-3 with TRBJ2-5, with D perhaps matching TRBD1 or TRBD2 (6 bases each). This CDR3 contains 15 residues. The germline V and J ends were trimmed by 0 bases and 1 base, with 9 bases remaining between them. CDR1 is MNHEY, CDR2 SVGEGT, per germline. This chain's CDR3 is CASSYSGGFQETQYF. For the CDR3, the DNA is TGTGCCAGCAGTTACTCGGGGGGCTTCCAAGAGACCCAGTACTTC.

The V call is TRBV5-1, the J call TRBJ2-7, with 9 nucleotides matching TRBD1. The trim removed 3 bases at V and 5 bases at J, leaving 12 bases unmatched. The CDR3 extends over 16 amino acids. The germline V gene has CDR1 SGHRS and CDR2 YFSETQ. The DNA for the CDR3 is TGCGCCAGCAGCTGGAACCCATCGCGGGACAGGGACGAGCAGTACTTC. Protein: CASSWNPSRDRDEQYF. The full variable domain, rest sourced from reference TRBV5-1 and TRBJ2-7, is KAGVTQTPRYLIKTRGQQVTLSCSPISGHRSVSWYQQTPGQGLQFLFEYFSETQRNKGNFPGRFSGRQFSNSRSEMNVSTLELGDSALYLCASSWNPSRDRDEQYFGPGTRLTVT.

The V gene is TRBV19, the J gene TRBJ2-7; possibly TRBD2 for D (6 bases). The germline V gene has CDR1 LNHDA and CDR2 SQIVND (reference sequence). With 2 bases removed from V and 5 bases from J, the gap between germline ends came to 13 bases. This CDR3 is 14 amino acids long. The CDR3 region has the DNA TGTGCCAGTAGTATAACTAGCAGGTCGAACGAGCAGTACTTC. Its protein is CASSITSRSNEQYF.

The genes are TRBV6-2 or TRBV6-3 and TRBJ2-4; tentatively, D is TRBD2 (6 bases). Germline V gene sequence: CDR1 MNHEY, CDR2 SVGEGT. This CDR3 is 14 amino acids long. The germline V and J ends were trimmed by 5 bases and 6 bases, with 14 bases remaining between them. The CDR3 sequence: CASSVSGGSNIQYF. The CDR3, as DNA: TGTGCCAGCAGTGTTTCCGGGGGATCAAACATTCAGTACTTC.

This chain links TRBV9 with TRBJ2-7; 7 bases match TRBD1. From germline, CDR1 is SGDLS and CDR2 YYNGEE. The CDR3 has 17 residues. Germline trimming cut 0 bases from V and 1 base from J; bases unmatched to any gene: 10. The CDR3 sequence is CASSVGLTGSGSYEQYF. DNA of the CDR3: TGTGCCAGCAGCGTAGGGCTGACAGGGAGTGGGTCCTACGAGCAGTACTTC.

V and J are TRBV10-3 and TRBJ1-5; 8 bases map to TRBD1. After removal of 6 bases from V and 6 bases from J, the junction contained 16 bases not matched to a gene. CDR1 is ENHRY, CDR2 SYGVKD, per germline. The CDR3 is 17 residues long. For the CDR3, the DNA is TGTGCCATCAGCGAAGGGACAGGTTCCTTGGAAACTCAGCCCCAGCATTTT. This sequence encodes CAISEGTGSLETQPQHF.

The chain combines TRBV9 with TRBJ2-2; 7 nucleotides agree with TRBD2. Trimming took 0 bases from V and 2 from J; bases not matched to a gene: 7. The germline gives CDR1 SGDLS, CDR2 YYNGEE. The CDR3 runs 17 residues. The CDR3 region is CASSVAMGGINTGELFF. CDR3 nucleotides: TGTGCCAGCAGCGTAGCCATGGGAGGGATTAACACCGGGGAGCTGTTTTTT.